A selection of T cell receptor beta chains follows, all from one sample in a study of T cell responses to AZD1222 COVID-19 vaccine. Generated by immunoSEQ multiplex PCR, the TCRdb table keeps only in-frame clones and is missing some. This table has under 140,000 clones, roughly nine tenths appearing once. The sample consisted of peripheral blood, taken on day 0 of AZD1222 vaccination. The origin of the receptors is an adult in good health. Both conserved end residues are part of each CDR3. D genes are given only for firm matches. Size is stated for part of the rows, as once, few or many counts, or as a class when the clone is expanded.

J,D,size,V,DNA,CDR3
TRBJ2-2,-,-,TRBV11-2,TGTGCCAGCATCCTACACCCTGCAGGGAATGACGGGGAGCTGTTTTTT,CASILHPAGNDGELFF
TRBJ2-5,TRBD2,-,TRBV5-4,TGTGCCAGCAGTAATTGGACTAGCGGGGTCGCCCAGTACTTC,CASSNWTSGVAQYF
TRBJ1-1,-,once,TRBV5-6,TGTGCCAGCAGCTTGGGCAGGCTAGCTGAAGCTTTCTTT,CASSLGRLAEAFF
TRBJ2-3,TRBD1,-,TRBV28,TGTGCCAGCAGCCGAAGGACAGGGGGAACAGATACGCAGTATTTT,CASSRRTGGTDTQYF
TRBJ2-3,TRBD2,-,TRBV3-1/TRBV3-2,TGTGCCAGCAGCCGGTCCCCACTAGCGGGAGCCACGGGGGGAGATACGCAGTATTTT,CASSRSPLAGATGGDTQYF
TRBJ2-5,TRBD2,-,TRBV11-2,TGTGCCAGCTCTGGGCTAGCGGGGGGGCCGGGGACCCAGTACTTC,CASSGLAGGPGTQYF
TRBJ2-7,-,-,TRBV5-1,TGCGCCAGCAGCGGCTCGGGCCCGCCTAACGAGCAGTACTTC,CASSGSGPPNEQYF
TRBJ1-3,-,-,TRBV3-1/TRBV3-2,TGTGCCAGCAGCCGACAGGCTACCTCTGGAAACACCATATATTTT,CASSRQATSGNTIYF
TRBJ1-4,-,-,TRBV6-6,TGTGCCAGCAGTTACTCGTGGGGGCCTAATGAAAAACTGTTTTTT,CASSYSWGPNEKLFF
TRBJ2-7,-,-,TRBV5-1,TGCGCCAGCAGCCTCCACACTGAATACGAGCAGTACTTC,CASSLHTEYEQYF
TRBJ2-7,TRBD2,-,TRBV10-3,TGTGCCATCAGACCCGCCGGGACTAGCGGAGAAATTTACGAGCAGTACTTC,CAIRPAGTSGEIYEQYF
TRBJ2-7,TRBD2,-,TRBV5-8,TGTGCCAGCACCTGGTCTAGCGGGAGCTACGAGCAGTACTTC,CASTWSSGSYEQYF
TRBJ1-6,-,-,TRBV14,TGTGCCAGCAGTCACGGACGCCGGTCGCTCCTCCACTTT,CASSHGRRSLLHF
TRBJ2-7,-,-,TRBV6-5,TGTGCCAGCAGTTATCGGCAGGGTGTTGGCGAGCAGTACTTC,CASSYRQGVGEQYF
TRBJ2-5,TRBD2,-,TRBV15,TGTGCCACCAGCAGAGATCTAGGCGGGACTAGCGGGAGCGTTGGTGAGACCCAGTACTTC,CATSRDLGGTSGSVGETQYF
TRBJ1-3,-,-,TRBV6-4,TGTGCCAGCTCTGTTGAGCCGGGGCCAGGGAACACCATATATTTT,CASSVEPGPGNTIYF